This TCR beta chain comes out of a study of T cells after yellow fever vaccination. Findings and caveats of the study: The study found a weaker secondary response that peaked faster, day 5 versus 15. Most primary-vaccination clones reappeared after the booster (approximately 96% CD4, 75% to 90% CD8). A small share of clonotypes appeared in both CD4 and CD8 compartments.

In its sample, this clonotype was seen a few times. Antigen: not known. The TCR cDNA carried a universal primer site and UMIs from 5'RACE template switching. TCRdb analysed the 5' RACE reads with MiXCR anew, one entry per CDR3 protein. This table holds some 600,000 distinct CDR3 sequences, roughly 17% found once. The CDR3 is 13 amino acids. Germline V gene data show CDR1 as SGHRS and CDR2 as YFSETQ. V was cut by 3 bases and J by 0 bases, with 7 bases left in between. The specimen comprised PBMCs, sampled 5 days after the first yellow fever vaccination. The sequence was collected from a man between 18 and 29 years old who received the YFV17D yellow fever vaccine. This chain links TRBV5-1 with TRBJ2-7; weak D call: TRBD2 (5 bases). The CDR3 nucleotides read TGCGCCAGCAGCTCCGAGGGCTCCTACGAGCAGTACTTC. Protein sequence: CASSSEGSYEQYF.